This T cell receptor (beta chain) was obtained from a study of shared clonotypes between healthy human individuals. Study outcomes and limitations: About 5% of naive CD4 clonotypes were shared across a few donors.

In the naive CD8 group, cells lacked CD45RO and were positively selected for CCR7, so terminally differentiated effector memory CD45RA+ cells were left out. Within Nashville, Tennessee resided all donors, each a Caucasian adult. Assay execution proceeded at the deep level. The genomic DNA of each subset was split evenly across several immunoSEQ plates. The data were produced by immunoSEQ multiplex PCR, yet TCRdb's version contains in-frame clones alone and is incomplete. There are hundreds of thousands of clones in the sample; approximately 96% occur only once, and around 0.1% lies in the top ten. Germline V gene lookup returns CDR1 LNHDA and CDR2 SQIVND (reference sequence). There are 13 residues in the CDR3. Trimming took off 5 bases at V and 2 bases at J, with 9 bases between the two ends. A word on this clone: As yet, its antigen is unknown.

The sample comprised naive CD8+ T cells sorted from blood. The sequence was obtained from a woman aged 25 to 45 in good health. The V gene is TRBV19, the J gene TRBJ1-1; D is perhaps TRBD1 (6 bases). CDR3: CASSATGNTEAFF. The CDR3, as DNA: TGTGCCAGTAGTGCGACAGGTAACACTGAAGCTTTCTTT.